The 3 T cell receptor beta chains reported below all come from one sample, sequenced in a study of breast tumors, draining lymph nodes, adjacent tissues. The lymph nodes were axillary draining lymph nodes from breast cancer patients. TCRdb called the multiplex PCR reads again in MiXCR, with one record for every CDR3 protein. Counted here are 180,000 or so distinct CDR3 sequences, about 32% occurring once; the ten biggest clones make up roughly 4.3%. Sequencing used axillary lymph node tissue. These receptors came from a female donor with breast cancer. Some clones in this sample may be carry-over from other donors' samples.

The table lists this clonotype with many counts. V usage is TRBV29-1 and J usage is TRBJ2-1, with TRBD2 matching 7 bases. The trim removed 1 base at V and 7 bases at J, leaving 1 base unmatched. This CDR3 comprises 12 residues. The V gene's germline CDR1 is SQVTM and CDR2 ANQGSEA. The CDR3 bases are TGCAGCGTTGAAGGGACTAGGAATGAGCAGTTCTTC. Translated, it gives CSVEGTRNEQFF.

This chain links TRBV6-6 with TRBJ2-5, with 9 bases aligning to TRBD1. The CDR3 runs to 20 residues. V dropped 7 bases and J dropped 0; count of bases not matched to a gene: 21. Germline values: CDR1 MNHNY, CDR2 SVGAGI (reference sequence). The CDR3 spells CASTVPHRGRTPGYQETQYF. The CDR3 DNA is TGTGCCAGCACAGTCCCCCACAGGGGGCGAACACCGGGGTACCAAGAGACCCAGTACTTC.

This clonotype was found many times. The V gene is TRBV28, the J gene TRBJ2-7; TRBD1 matches at 9 bases. The CDR3 loop spans 14 amino acids. Germline loops: CDR1 MDHEN, CDR2 SYDVKM. Germline trimming cut 2 bases from V and 4 bases from J; bases unmatched to any gene: 3. The DNA of the CDR3 is TGTGCCAGCAGTTTAATTGGACAGGGGTACGAGCAGTACTTC. Encoded protein: CASSLIGQGYEQYF.